These 23 T cell receptor beta chains originate from one sample sequenced in a study of T cells in Graves' hyperthyroidism and ophthalmopathy (dated by TCRdb to about 2019). Receptor libraries were prepared by multiplex PCR. The sequencer was an Illumina HiSeq 2000. The TCR beta CDR3 regions were amplified from RNA transcripts. A first-round RT-PCR of the TCR CDR3 used the HTBI primer set with the Qiagen OneStep RT-PCR kit. TCRdb cleaned the public reads at Q25 with fastp, built clones with MiXCR and kept in-frame beta chains. Entries are consolidated by CDR3 protein sequence, retaining the most common genes and DNA. In all, the sample holds 400,000 or so distinct CDR3 sequences, and about an eighth of those were seen once. The leading ten clones occupy 28% of the sample. Sequencing was carried out using blood. The origin of the receptors is a man over 45 with Graves' ophthalmopathy.

This clonotype was seen at least ten times. The chain is built from TRBV28 and TRBJ1-2, with a possible D match to TRBD1 (6 bases). Germline CDR1 is MDHEN and CDR2 is SYDVKM. The V end lost 4 bases, the J end lost 5 bases, and 20 bases lay between the germline ends. This CDR3 spans 16 amino acids. The CDR3 spells CASSSPGVPSVYGYTF. The CDR3 DNA is TGTGCCAGCAGTTCCCCAGGGGTCCCTTCCGTTTATGGCTACACCTTC.

Many counts were recorded for this clonotype. The chain has TRBV24-1 and TRBJ2-1, with 14 bases that match TRBD2. With V trimmed by 11 bases and J by 9 bases, 8 bases remained unmatched. This CDR3 has 14 amino acids. Germline assignment: CDR1 KGHDR and CDR2 SFDVKD. The CDR3 sequence: CAIPGLAGEGEQFF. CDR3 nucleotide sequence: TGTGCCATCCCGGGACTAGCGGGAGAGGGTGAGCAGTTCTTC.

At least ten counts were recorded for this clonotype. The V gene is TRBV30, the J gene TRBJ1-2; TRBD1 is a possible D gene (5 bases). The CDR3 has 15 residues. Trimming stripped 0 bases from V and 3 bases from J, with 14 bases between. Germline loops: CDR1 GTSNPN, CDR2 SVGIG (reference sequence). The CDR3 is CAWSVPAGRDYGYTF. The CDR3 nucleotides read TGTGCCTGGAGTGTACCGGCAGGGAGGGACTATGGCTACACCTTC.

This clonotype appeared many times. V and J are TRBV3-1 and TRBJ1-4, with unresolved D. Germline CDR1 reads LGHDT; CDR2 reads YNNKEL (reference sequence). CDR3 size: 12 residues. V lost 3 bases and J 9 bases, leaving 8 bases between the germline ends. CDR3 in amino acids: CASSQSRKKLFF. For the CDR3, the DNA is TGTGCCAGCAGCCAGTCGAGGAAAAAACTGTTTTTT.

This clonotype was counted many times. The rearrangement uses TRBV11-2 and TRBJ2-5; possibly TRBD2 for D (5 bases). The CDR3 is made up of 15 amino acids. Germline values: CDR1 SGHAT, CDR2 FQNNGV. Trimming cost V 3 bases and J 2 bases, with 13 bases left between them. In nucleotides, the CDR3 is TGTGCCAGCAGCTTCAATCTAGCCAGACAAGAGACCCAGTACTTC. This encodes CASSFNLARQETQYF.

This clonotype was recorded at least ten times. The chain employs TRBV11-2 and TRBJ2-5, with 7 bases fitting TRBD2. J gave up 4 bases and V 5 bases, and 4 bases lay outside the gene matches. CDR1 is SGHAT and CDR2 is FQNNGV in the germline V gene. The CDR3 contains 13 residues. The CDR3 sequence is CASSPGEGETQYF. CDR3 sequence (DNA): TGTGCCAGCAGCCCCGGGGAGGGAGAGACCCAGTACTTC.

This clonotype was detected ten times or more. The rearrangement uses TRBV30 and TRBJ2-3; 8 nucleotides match TRBD2. CDR1 GTSNPN and CDR2 SVGIG come from the germline V gene (reference sequence). The CDR3 is made up of 13 amino acids. V trimming: 0 bases; J trimming: 6 bases; junction bases outside the gene matches: 2. Written as DNA, the CDR3 is TGTGCCTGGAGTGTCGGGGGGGGGGATACGCAGTATTTT. Encoded protein: CAWSVGGGDTQYF.

This clonotype was seen repeatedly, ten times or more. CDR3 nucleotide sequence: TGTGCCACGCAAACGTTACAGCGAACTAGCACAGATACGCAGTATTTT. It yields the protein CATQTLQRTSTDTQYF. This chain uses TRBV18 with TRBJ2-3; D remains unclear. Deletions cut 10 bases from V and 0 bases from J, with 20 bases between. From germline, CDR1 is KGHSH and CDR2 LQKENI. The CDR3 has 16 residues.

This clonotype has more than one count but fewer than ten. The chain joins TRBV24-1 to TRBJ2-5; the D gene could be TRBD1 or TRBD2 (5 bases each). The CDR3 totals 15 residues. The V and J ends lost 4 bases and 5 bases respectively, with 16 bases between them. The germline CDR1 and CDR2 sequences are KGHDR and SFDVKD. The CDR3 DNA follows: TGTGCCACCAGTGAGATGTCGCATGAGGGGGAGACCCAGTACTTC. Its translation: CATSEMSHEGETQYF.

This clonotype was found many times. The chain couples TRBV7-9 to TRBJ2-3; D gene ambiguous. This CDR3 spans 13 amino acids. The germline V and J ends were trimmed by 2 bases and 2 bases, with 5 bases remaining between them. Germline CDR1 is SEHNR and CDR2 is FQNEAQ (reference sequence). The CDR3 region is CASSLPNTDTQYF. The DNA for the CDR3 is TGTGCCAGCAGCTTACCAAACACAGATACGCAGTATTTT.

This clonotype was recorded many times. V usage is TRBV7-9 and J usage is TRBJ2-5, with 7 bases aligning to TRBD1. The germline CDR1 and CDR2 sequences are SEHNR and FQNEAQ (reference sequence). The trim removed 2 bases at V and 5 bases at J, leaving 5 bases unmatched. CDR3 length: 14 amino acids. CDR3 sequence (DNA): TGTGCCAGCAGCTTACGAGGGGGCGGTGAGACCCAGTACTTC. As protein: CASSLRGGGETQYF.

This clonotype was seen more than once but under ten times. The gene calls are TRBV27 and TRBJ2-7; D perhaps matches TRBD2 (6 bases). The CDR3 totals 15 residues. Germline loops: CDR1 MNHEY, CDR2 SMNVEV (reference sequence). Trimming shortened V by 3 bases and J by 3 bases, and 15 bases separated the two germline ends. DNA of the CDR3: TGTGCCAGCAGTTTCGATGGACTAAACATCTACGAGCAGTACTTC. This encodes CASSFDGLNIYEQYF.

This clonotype came up many times. The chain carries TRBV6-1 and TRBJ1-6; possible D gene TRBD1, 6 bases. CDR3 length: 13 amino acids. Germline V gene lookup returns CDR1 MNHNS and CDR2 SASEGT. V dropped 5 bases and J dropped 7 bases, with 9 bases sitting between them. DNA for the CDR3: TGTGCCAGCAGTCCCGGACAGAATTCACCCCTCCACTTT. As protein: CASSPGQNSPLHF.

This clonotype showed up just a few times. The J gene is TRBJ1-4, the V gene TRBV7-9; weak D call: TRBD1 (5 bases). The CDR3 totals 15 residues. Germline lookup yields CDR1 SEHNR and CDR2 FQNEAQ (reference sequence). V gave up 6 bases and J gave up 8 bases, with 19 bases separating them. The CDR3 here is CASRNIGARREKLFF. The CDR3 DNA is TGTGCCAGCAGAAATATCGGGGCTCGCCGGGAAAAACTGTTTTTT. Complete variable domain (other parts from reference TRBV7-9 and TRBJ1-4): DTGVSQNPRHKITKRGQNVTFRCDPISEHNRLYWYRQTLGQGPEFLTYFQNEAQLEKSRLLSDRFSAERPKGSFSTLEIQRTEQGDSAMYLCASRNIGARREKLFFGSGTQLSVL.

This clonotype showed up many times. This rearrangement joins TRBV11-2 to TRBJ1-4; 7 positions agree with TRBD1. Germline values: CDR1 SGHAT, CDR2 FQNNGV. J was trimmed by 0 bases and V by 5 bases; bases with no gene match: 3. The CDR3 covers 15 residues. CDR3 sequence (DNA): TGTGCCAGCAGCCCCGGGACAGCAACTAATGAAAAACTGTTTTTT. This encodes CASSPGTATNEKLFF.

The rearrangement joins TRBV15 to TRBJ2-2, with D hard to call. V was trimmed by 8 bases and J by 3 bases, leaving 7 bases between them. CDR1 and CDR2 from the germline V gene are LNHNV and YYDKDF (reference sequence). The CDR3 contains 12 residues. The CDR3 loop is CATAEDTGELFF. DNA of the CDR3: TGTGCCACCGCAGAAGACACCGGGGAGCTGTTTTTT.

This clonotype has a count of ten or more. The gene calls are TRBV12-3 or TRBV12-4 and TRBJ2-7; no clear D. The length of the CDR3 is 16 residues. V was clipped by 3 bases and J by 0 bases, with 15 bases between them. The CDR3 coding sequence is TGTGCCAGCAGTTTTGTGGCTGTTGGTGGCTCCTACGAGCAGTACTTC. Its protein is CASSFVAVGGSYEQYF.

This clonotype was counted only a few times. The V call is TRBV5-1, the J call TRBJ1-5; possible D gene TRBD1, 5 bases. The V gene lost 4 bases and the J gene lost 0 bases, with 8 bases spanning the gap. Germline V gene data show CDR1 as SGHRS and CDR2 as YFSETQ. The CDR3 is 14 amino acids. The CDR3 reads CASSPGTSNQPQHF. CDR3 bases: TGCGCCAGCAGCCCAGGGACTAGCAATCAGCCCCAGCATTTT.

V gene TRBV19 combines with J gene TRBJ2-2; D call uncertain. This CDR3 comprises 13 residues. V was pared by 10 bases and J by 4 bases, with 13 bases between. The germline gives CDR1 LNHDA, CDR2 SQIVND (reference sequence). CDR3 residues: CAIGRTVTGELFF. DNA for the CDR3: TGTGCCATAGGACGCACCGTCACCGGGGAGCTGTTTTTT. Full variable domain (rest looked up from reference TRBV19 and TRBJ2-2): DGGITQSPKYLFRKEGQNVTLSCEQNLNHDAMYWYRQDPGQGLRLIYYSQIVNDFQKGDIAEGYSVSREKKESFPLTVTSAQKNPTAFYLCAIGRTVTGELFFGEGSRLTVL.

Many counts were recorded for this clonotype. The chain employs TRBV6-2 or TRBV6-3 and TRBJ2-1; 8 bases match TRBD1. V dropped 5 bases and J dropped 0; count of bases not matched to a gene: 12. The CDR3 length is 18 residues. Germline V gene data show CDR1 as MNHEY and CDR2 as SVGEGT. The CDR3 DNA reads TGTGCCAGCAGTAAGACAGGGGCGGGGTTCAGCTCCTACAATGAGCAGTTCTTC. Translating it yields CASSKTGAGFSSYNEQFF.

As concerns this clonotype: A much larger clone lies a single base off, so this may be a read error. V and J are TRBV24-1 and TRBJ2-6; either TRBD1 or TRBD2 may fit D (5 bases each). Germline CDR1 reads KGHDR; CDR2 reads SFDVKD. The CDR3 contains 17 residues. V lost 4 bases, J lost 5 bases, and 17 bases lay in between. The CDR3 here is CATSEWGRGIWANVLTF. CDR3 DNA: TGTGCCACCAGTGAATGGGGACGCGGCATATGGGCCAACGTCCTGACTTTC.

This clonotype was detected a few times. This chain uses TRBV4-1 with TRBJ2-4; D may be TRBD1 (5 bases). The V end was cut by 0 bases, the J end by 6 bases, with 9 bases between. This CDR3 has 14 amino acids. Germline V gene sequence: CDR1 MGHRA, CDR2 YSYEKL. The CDR3 region has the DNA TGCGCCAGCAGCCAAGAGGGGCTGGGAAACATTCAGTACTTC. Translation: CASSQEGLGNIQYF.

This clonotype was found many times. This chain connects TRBV4-2 to TRBJ1-2, with no clear D. The germline V and J ends were trimmed by 1 base and 6 bases, with 18 bases remaining between them. CDR3 length: 16 residues. CDR1 is LGHNA, CDR2 YNFKEQ, per germline. In DNA form, the CDR3 reads TGTGCCAGCAGCCAAGCGGTGGACTTCACTGGGGATGGCTACACCTTC. Its translation: CASSQAVDFTGDGYTF.